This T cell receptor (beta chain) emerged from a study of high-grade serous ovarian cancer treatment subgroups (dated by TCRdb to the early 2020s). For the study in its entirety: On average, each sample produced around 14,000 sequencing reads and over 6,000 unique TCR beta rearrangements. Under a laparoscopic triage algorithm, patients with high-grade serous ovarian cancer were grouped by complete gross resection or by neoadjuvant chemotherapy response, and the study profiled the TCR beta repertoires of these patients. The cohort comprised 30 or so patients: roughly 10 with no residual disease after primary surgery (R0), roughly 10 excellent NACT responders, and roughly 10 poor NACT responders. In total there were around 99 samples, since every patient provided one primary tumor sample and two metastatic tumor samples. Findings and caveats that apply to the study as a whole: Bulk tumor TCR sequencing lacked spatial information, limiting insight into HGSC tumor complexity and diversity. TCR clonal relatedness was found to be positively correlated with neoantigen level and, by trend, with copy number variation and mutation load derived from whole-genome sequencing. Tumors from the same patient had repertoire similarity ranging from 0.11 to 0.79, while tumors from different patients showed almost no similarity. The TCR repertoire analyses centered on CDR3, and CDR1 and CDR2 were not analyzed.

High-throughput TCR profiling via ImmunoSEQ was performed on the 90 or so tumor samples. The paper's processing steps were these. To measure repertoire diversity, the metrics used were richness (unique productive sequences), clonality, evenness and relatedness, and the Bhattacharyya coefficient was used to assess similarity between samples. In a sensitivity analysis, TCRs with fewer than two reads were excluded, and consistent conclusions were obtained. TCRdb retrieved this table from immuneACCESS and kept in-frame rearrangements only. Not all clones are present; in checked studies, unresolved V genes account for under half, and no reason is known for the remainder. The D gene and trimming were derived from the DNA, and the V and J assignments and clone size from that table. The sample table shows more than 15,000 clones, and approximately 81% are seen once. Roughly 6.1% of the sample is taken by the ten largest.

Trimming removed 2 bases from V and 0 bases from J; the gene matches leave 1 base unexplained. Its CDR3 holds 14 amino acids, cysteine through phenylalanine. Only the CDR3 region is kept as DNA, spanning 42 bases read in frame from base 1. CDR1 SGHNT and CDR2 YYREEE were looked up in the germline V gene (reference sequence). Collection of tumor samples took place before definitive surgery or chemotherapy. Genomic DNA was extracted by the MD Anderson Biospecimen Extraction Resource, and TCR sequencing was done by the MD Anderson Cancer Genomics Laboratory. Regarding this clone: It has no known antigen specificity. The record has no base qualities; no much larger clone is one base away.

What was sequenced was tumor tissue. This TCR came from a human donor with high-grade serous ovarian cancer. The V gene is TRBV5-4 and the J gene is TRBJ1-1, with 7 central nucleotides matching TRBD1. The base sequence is TGTGCCAGCAGCTTTGGGACAGTGAACACTGAAGCTTTCTTT. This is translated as CASSFGTVNTEAFF.